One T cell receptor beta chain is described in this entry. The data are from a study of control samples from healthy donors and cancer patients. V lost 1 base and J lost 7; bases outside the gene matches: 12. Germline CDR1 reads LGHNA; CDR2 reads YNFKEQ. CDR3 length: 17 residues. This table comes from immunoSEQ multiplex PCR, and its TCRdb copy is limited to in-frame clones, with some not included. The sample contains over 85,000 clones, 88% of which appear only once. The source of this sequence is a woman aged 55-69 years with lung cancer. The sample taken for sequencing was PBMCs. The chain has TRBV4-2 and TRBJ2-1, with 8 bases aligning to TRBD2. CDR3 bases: TGTGCCAGCAGCCAAGGATATAAAGCGGGGGCCGGGAATGAGCAGTTCTTC. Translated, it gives CASSQGYKAGAGNEQFF.